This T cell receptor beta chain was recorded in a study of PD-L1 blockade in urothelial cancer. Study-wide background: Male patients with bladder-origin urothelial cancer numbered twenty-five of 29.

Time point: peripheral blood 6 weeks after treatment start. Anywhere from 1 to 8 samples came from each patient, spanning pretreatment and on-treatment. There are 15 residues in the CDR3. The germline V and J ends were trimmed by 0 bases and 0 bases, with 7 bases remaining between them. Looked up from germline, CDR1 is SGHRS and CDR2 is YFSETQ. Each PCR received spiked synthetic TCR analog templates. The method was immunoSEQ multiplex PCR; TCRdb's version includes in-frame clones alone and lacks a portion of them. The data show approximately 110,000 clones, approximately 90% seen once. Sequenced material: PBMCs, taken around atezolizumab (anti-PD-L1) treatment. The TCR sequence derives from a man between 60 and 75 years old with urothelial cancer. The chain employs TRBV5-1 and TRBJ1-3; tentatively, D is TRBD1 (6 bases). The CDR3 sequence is CASSLEGGSGNTIYF. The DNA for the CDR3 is TGCGCCAGCAGCTTGGAAGGGGGCTCTGGAAACACCATATATTTT. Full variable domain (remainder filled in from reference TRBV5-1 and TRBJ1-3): KAGVTQTPRYLIKTRGQQVTLSCSPISGHRSVSWYQQTPGQGLQFLFEYFSETQRNKGNFPGRFSGRQFSNSRSEMNVSTLELGDSALYLCASSLEGGSGNTIYFGEGSWLTVV.